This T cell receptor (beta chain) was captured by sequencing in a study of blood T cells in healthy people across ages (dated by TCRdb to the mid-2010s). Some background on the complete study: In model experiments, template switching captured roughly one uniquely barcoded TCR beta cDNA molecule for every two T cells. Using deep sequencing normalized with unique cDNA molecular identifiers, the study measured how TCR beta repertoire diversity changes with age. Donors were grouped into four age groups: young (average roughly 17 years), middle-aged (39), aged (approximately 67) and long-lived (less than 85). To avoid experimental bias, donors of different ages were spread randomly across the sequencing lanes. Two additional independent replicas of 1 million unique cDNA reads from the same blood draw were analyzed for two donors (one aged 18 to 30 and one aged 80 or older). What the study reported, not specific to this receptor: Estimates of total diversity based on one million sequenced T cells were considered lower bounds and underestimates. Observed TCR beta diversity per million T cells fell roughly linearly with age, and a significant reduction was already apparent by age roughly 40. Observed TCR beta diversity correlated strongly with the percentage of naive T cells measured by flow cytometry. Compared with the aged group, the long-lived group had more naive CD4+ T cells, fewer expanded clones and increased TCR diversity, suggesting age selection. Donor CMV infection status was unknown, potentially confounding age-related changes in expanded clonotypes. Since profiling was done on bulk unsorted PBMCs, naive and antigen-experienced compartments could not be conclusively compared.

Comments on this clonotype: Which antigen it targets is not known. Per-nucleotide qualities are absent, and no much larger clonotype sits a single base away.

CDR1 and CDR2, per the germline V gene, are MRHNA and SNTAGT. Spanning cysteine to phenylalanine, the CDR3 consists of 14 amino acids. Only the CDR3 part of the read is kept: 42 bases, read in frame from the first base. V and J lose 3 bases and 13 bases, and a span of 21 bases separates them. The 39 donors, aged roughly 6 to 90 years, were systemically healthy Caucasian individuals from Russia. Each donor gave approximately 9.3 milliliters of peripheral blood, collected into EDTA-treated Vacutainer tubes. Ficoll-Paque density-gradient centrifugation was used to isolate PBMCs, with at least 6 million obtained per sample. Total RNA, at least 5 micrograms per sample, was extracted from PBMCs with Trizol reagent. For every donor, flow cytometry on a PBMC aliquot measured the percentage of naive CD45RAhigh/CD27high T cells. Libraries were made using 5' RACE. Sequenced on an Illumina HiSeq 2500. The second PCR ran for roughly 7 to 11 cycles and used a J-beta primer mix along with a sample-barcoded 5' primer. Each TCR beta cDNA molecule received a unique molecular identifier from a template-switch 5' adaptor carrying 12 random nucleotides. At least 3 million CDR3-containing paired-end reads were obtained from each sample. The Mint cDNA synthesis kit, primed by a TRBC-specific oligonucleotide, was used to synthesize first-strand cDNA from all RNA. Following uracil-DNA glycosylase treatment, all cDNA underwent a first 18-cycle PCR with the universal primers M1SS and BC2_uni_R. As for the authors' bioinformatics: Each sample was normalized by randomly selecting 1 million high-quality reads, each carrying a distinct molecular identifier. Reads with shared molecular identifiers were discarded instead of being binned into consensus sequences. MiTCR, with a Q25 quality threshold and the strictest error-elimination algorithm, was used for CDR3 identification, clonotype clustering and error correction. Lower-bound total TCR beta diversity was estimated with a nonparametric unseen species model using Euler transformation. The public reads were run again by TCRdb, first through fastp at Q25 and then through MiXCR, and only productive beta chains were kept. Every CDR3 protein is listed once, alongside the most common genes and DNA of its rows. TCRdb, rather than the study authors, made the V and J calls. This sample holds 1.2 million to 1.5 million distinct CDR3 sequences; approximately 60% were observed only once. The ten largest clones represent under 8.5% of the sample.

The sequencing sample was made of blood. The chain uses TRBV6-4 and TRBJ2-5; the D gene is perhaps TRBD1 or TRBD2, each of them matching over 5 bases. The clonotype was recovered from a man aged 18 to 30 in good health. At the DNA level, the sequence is TGTGCCAGCAGTGAAGTCGGTTTTCGGGGCGAGGTGTACTTC. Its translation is CASSEVGFRGEVYF.